Listed below are T cell receptor beta chains from one sample, sequenced in a study of CD8+ T cells in alopecia areata. The repertoire was sequenced with immunoSEQ multiplex PCR; TCRdb's copy has only in-frame clones and lacks some. The sample holds about 190,000 clones; roughly 64% are singletons and the top ten take roughly 4.2%. Sequencing used CD4+ T cells sorted from blood, obtained at week 4, from a patient treated with tofacitinib. All receptors come from a human donor with alopecia areata. Each CDR3 is given with its conserved first and last residue. The size of a clone is reported for some rows only, either as once, few or many, or as a class for expanded clones.

j_call,clone_size,v_call,cdr3_length,cdr3_aa
TRBJ2-2,-,TRBV10-2,19,CASSPGGTSGASPGGELFF
TRBJ2-7,-,TRBV18,14,CASSPGTSSSGQYF
TRBJ1-1,-,TRBV29-1,14,CSAEAVPGKTEAFF
TRBJ1-6,-,TRBV4-1,16,CASSQVLHVRNSPLHF
TRBJ1-3,-,TRBV29-1,14,CSGSTGSSGNTIYF
TRBJ1-2,-,TRBV29-1,10,CSVGELTRIF
TRBJ2-7,-,TRBV25-1,11,CASRQGWEQYF
TRBJ2-5,once,TRBV7-9,15,CASSLDRGHQETQYF
TRBJ2-3,-,TRBV30,13,CAWSPPLGGTQYF
TRBJ2-7,-,TRBV30,14,CAWTGTGGEYEQYF
TRBJ2-7,-,TRBV5-6,14,CASSYRDRANEQYF
TRBJ1-1,-,TRBV6-5,13,CASRTDMNTEAFF
TRBJ2-7,-,TRBV2,11,CATQGFGEQYF
TRBJ1-2,-,TRBV29-1,11,CSVSGQGGYTF
TRBJ2-2,-,TRBV30,13,CAFDRSNTGELFF
TRBJ1-4,few,TRBV4-1,14,CASSRPGSNEKLFF
TRBJ2-7,-,TRBV7-9,14,CASSPGLISYEQYF